This T cell receptor (beta chain) was obtained from a study of shared clonotypes between healthy human individuals. Overall study: The study drew on two women and a few men aged 18 to 49 as donors.

CDR1 and CDR2 from the germline V gene are PRHDT and FYEKMQ (reference sequence). The CDR3 sequence is 14 residues long. V shed 4 bases and J 5 bases; nucleotides not matched to a gene: 5. Researchers ran the assay at a deep level. It was 300 ng DNA, around 30,000 T cell genomes, that went into each replicate PCR of unsorted PBMC. Authors' methods: Filtering of immunoSEQ junctional sequences could not match full-length read filtering. Using immunoSEQ multiplex PCR, the repertoire was profiled, and TCRdb retains in-frame clones only, with some absent. V and J calls and clone size follow that table, whereas D and trimming were derived from the DNA. There are about 490,000 clones in the sample; 65% to 80% occur only once, and about an eighth lies in the top ten.

The clonotype comes from a middle-aged woman in good health. Some clones in this sample may be carry-over from other donors' samples. This chain joins TRBV13 and TRBJ2-5; 9 nucleotides agree with TRBD2. The sequencing sample was made of PBMCs. The CDR3 coding sequence is TGTGCCAGCAGCTCCGGACTAGCGTCCGAGACCCAGTACTTC. Translating gives CASSSGLASETQYF. Using reference TRBV13 and TRBJ2-5 for the parts outside the CDR3, the full variable domain is AAGVIQSPRHLIKEKRETATLKCYPIPRHDTVYWYQQGPGQDPQFLISFYEKMQSDKGSIPDRFSAQQFSDYHSELNMSSLELGDSALYFCASSSGLASETQYFGPGTRLLVL.